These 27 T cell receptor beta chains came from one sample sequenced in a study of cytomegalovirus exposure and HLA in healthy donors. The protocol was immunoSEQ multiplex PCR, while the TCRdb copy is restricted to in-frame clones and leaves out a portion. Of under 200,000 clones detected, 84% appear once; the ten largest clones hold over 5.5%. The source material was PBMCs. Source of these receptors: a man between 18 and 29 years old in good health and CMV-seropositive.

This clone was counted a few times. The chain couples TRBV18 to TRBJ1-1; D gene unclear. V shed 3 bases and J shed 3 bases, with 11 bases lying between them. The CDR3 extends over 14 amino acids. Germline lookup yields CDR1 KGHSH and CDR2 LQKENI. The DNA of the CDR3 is TGTGCCAGCTCACCGCTGAGGGCAGACACTGAAGCTTTCTTT. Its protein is CASSPLRADTEAFF.

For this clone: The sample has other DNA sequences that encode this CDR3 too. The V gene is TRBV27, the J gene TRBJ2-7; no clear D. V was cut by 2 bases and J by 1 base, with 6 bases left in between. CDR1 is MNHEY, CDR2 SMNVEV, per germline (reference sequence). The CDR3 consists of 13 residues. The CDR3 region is CASSLGQSYEQYF. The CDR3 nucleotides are TGTGCCAGCAGTTTAGGGCAATCCTACGAGCAGTACTTC.

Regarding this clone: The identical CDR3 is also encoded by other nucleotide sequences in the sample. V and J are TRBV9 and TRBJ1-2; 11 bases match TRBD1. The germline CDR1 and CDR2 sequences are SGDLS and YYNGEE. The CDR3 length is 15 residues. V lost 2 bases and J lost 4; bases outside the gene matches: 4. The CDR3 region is CASSVGTGGGYGYTF. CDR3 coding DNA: TGTGCCAGCAGCGTGGGGACAGGGGGAGGCTATGGCTACACCTTC. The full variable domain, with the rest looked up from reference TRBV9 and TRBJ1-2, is DSGVTQTPKHLITATGQRVTLRCSPRSGDLSVYWYQQSLDQGLQFLIQYYNGEERAKGNILERFSAQQFPDLHSELNLSSLELGDSALYFCASSVGTGGGYGYTFGSGTRLTVV.

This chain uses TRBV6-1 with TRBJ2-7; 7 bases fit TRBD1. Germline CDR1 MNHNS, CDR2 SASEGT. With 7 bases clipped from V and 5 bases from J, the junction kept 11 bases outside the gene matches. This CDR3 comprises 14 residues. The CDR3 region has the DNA TGTGCCAGCAATCCCGACAGGGTGGGCCACGAGCAGTACTTC. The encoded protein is CASNPDRVGHEQYF.

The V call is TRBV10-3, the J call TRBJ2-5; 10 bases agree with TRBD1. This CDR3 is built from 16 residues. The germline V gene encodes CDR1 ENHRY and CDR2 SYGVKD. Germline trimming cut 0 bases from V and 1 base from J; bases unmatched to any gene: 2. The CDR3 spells CAISESGTGVQETQYF. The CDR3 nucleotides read TGTGCCATCAGTGAGTCCGGGACAGGGGTCCAAGAGACCCAGTACTTC.

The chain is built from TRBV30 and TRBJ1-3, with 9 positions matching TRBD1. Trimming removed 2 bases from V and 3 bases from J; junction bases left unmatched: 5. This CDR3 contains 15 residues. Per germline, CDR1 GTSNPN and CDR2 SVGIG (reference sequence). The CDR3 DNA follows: TGTGCCTGGAGTTACAGGGGGCTTAGTGGAAACACCATATATTTT. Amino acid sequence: CAWSYRGLSGNTIYF.

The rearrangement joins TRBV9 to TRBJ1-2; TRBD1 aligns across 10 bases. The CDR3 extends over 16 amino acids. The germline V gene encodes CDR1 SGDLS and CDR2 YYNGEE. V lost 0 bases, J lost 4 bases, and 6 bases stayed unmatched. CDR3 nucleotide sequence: TGTGCCAGCAGCGTAGGAGGGACAGGGGTTTCCTATGGCTACACCTTC. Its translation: CASSVGGTGVSYGYTF.

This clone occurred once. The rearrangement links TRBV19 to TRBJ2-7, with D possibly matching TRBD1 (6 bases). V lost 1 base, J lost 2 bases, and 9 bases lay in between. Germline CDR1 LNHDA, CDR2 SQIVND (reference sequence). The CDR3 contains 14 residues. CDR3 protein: CASSIVNRAYEQYF. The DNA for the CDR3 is TGTGCCAGTAGTATAGTTAACAGGGCCTACGAGCAGTACTTC.

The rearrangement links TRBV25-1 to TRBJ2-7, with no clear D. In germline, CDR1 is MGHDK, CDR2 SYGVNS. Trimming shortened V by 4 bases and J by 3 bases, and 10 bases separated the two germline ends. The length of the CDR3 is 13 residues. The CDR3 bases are TGTGCCAGCAGTGGTGTTAGCAGCTACGAGCAGTACTTC. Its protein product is CASSGVSSYEQYF.

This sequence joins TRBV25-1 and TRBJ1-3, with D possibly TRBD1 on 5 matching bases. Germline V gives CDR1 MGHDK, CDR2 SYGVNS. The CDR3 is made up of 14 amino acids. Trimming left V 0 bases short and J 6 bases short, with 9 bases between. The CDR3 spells CASSEYGGKNTIYF. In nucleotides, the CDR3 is TGTGCCAGCAGTGAATATGGGGGGAAAAACACCATATATTTT.

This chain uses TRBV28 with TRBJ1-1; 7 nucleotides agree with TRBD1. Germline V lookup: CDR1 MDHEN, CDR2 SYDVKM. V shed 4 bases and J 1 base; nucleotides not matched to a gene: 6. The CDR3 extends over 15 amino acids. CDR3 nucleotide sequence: TGTGCCAGCAGTTCAATGACAGGGACGAACACTGAAGCTTTCTTT. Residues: CASSSMTGTNTEAFF.

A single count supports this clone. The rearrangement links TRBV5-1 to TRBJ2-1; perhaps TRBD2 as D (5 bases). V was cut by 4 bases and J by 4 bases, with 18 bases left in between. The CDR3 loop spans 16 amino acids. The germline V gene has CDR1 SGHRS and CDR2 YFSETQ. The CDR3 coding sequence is TGCGCCAGCAGCCCCGATCGGAGGCCTCTTTACAATGAGCAGTTCTTC. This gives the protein CASSPDRRPLYNEQFF.

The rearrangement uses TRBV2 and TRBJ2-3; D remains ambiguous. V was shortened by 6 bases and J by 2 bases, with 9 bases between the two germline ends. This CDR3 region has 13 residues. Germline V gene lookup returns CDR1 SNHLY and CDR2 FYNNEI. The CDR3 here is CASSPQATDTQYF. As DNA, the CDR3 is TGTGCCAGCAGCCCCCAGGCCACAGATACGCAGTATTTT.

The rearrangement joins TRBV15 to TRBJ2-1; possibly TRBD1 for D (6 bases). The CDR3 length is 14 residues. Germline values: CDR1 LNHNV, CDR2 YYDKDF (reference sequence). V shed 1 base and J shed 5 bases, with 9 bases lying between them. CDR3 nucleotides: TGTGCCACCAGCAGAGCACAGGGCCACAATGAGCAGTTCTTC. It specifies CATSRAQGHNEQFF.

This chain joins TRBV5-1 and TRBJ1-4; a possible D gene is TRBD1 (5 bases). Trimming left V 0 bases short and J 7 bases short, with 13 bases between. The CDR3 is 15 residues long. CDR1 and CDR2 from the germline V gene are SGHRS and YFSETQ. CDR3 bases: TGCGCCAGCAGCTTGGCCGGGGGAGAGGGTGAAAAACTGTTTTTT. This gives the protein CASSLAGGEGEKLFF.

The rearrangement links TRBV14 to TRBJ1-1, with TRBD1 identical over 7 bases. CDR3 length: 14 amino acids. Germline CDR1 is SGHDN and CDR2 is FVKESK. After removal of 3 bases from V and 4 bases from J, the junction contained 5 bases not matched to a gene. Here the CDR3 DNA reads TGTGCCAGCAGCCACCAACCAGGGGGCACTGAAGCTTTCTTT. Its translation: CASSHQPGGTEAFF.

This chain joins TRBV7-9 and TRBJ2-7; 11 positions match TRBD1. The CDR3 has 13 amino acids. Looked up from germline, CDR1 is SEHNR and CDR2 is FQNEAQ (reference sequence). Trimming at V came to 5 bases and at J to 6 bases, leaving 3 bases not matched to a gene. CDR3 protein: CASSTGTGGEQYF. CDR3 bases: TGTGCCAGCAGCACCGGGACAGGGGGCGAGCAGTACTTC.

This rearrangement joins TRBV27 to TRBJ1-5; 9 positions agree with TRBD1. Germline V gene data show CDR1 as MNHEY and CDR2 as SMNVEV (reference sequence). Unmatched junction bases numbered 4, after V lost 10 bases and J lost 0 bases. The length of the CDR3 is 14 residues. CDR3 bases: TGTGCCACCCAGGACAGGGGTAGCAATCAGCCCCAGCATTTT. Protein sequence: CATQDRGSNQPQHF.

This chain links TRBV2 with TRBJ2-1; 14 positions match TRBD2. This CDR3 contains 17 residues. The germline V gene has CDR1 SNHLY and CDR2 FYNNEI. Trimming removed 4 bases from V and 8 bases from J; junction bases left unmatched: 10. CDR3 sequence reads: CASSGLAGGQNYDEQFF. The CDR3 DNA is TGTGCCAGCAGTGGACTAGCGGGAGGGCAGAATTACGATGAGCAGTTCTTC.

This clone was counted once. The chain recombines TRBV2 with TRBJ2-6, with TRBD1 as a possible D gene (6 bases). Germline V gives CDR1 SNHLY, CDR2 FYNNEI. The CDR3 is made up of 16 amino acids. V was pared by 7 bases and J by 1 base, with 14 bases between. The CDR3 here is CASILTGLSGANVLTF. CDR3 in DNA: TGTGCCAGCATTTTGACAGGCCTATCTGGGGCCAACGTCCTGACTTTC. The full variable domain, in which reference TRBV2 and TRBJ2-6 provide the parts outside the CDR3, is EPEVTQTPSHQVTQMGQEVILRCVPISNHLYFYWYRQILGQKVEFLVSFYNNEISEKSEIFDDQFSVERPDGSNFTLKIRSTKLEDSAMYFCASILTGLSGANVLTFGAGSRLTVL.

CDR3 in DNA: TGTGCCAGCAGTGAAGGGGCAGAGAATCAGCCCCAGCATTTT. Its protein product is CASSEGAENQPQHF. The V gene is TRBV6-1, the J gene TRBJ1-5, with no clear D. The CDR3 is made up of 14 amino acids. V was clipped by 1 base and J by 4 bases, with 8 bases between them. Per the germline V gene, CDR1 is MNHNS and CDR2 is SASEGT.

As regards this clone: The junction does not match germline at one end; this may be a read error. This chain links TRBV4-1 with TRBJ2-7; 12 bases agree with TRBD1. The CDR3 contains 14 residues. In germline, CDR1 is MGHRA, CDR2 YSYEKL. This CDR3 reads CASSSRYRDRGLSF. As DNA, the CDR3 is TGCGCCAGCAGCTCACGCTACCGGGACAGGGGGCTTTCCTTC.

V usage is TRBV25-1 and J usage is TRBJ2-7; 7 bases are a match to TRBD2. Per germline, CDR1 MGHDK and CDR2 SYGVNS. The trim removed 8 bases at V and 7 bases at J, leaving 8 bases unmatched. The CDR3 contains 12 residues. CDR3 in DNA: TGTGCCAGCGCGGGAGTTGCGGGGGAGCAGTACTTC. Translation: CASAGVAGEQYF.

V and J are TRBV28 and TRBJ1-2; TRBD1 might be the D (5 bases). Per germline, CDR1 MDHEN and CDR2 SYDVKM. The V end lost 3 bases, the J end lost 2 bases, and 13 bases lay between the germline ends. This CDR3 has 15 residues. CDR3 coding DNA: TGTGCCAGCAGTTTCGCAGGTCCAGGGAACTATGGCTACACCTTC. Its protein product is CASSFAGPGNYGYTF.

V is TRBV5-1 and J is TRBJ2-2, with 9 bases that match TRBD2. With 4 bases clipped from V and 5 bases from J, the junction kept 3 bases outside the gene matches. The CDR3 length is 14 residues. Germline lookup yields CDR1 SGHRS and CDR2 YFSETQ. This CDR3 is CASSPGLATGELFF. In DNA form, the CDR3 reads TGCGCCAGCAGCCCGGGACTAGCAACCGGGGAGCTGTTTTTT.

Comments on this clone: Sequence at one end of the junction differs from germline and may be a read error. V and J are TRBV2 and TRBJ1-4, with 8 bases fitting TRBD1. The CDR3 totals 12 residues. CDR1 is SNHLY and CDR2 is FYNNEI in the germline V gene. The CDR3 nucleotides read TGTGCCAGCAGTGAAGCGACAGGGGATAAGCTTTTT. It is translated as CASSEATGDKLF. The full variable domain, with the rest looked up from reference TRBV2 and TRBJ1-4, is EPEVTQTPSHQVTQMGQEVILRCVPISNHLYFYWYRQILGQKVEFLVSFYNNEISEKSEIFDDQFSVERPDGSNFTLKIRSTKLEDSAMYFCASSEATGDKLFGSGTQLSVL.

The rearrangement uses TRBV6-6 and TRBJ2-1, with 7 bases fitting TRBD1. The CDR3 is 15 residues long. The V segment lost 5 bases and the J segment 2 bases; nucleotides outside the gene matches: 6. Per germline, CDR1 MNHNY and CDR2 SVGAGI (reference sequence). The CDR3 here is CASSRGTDTYNEQFF. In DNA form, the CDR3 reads TGTGCCAGCAGTAGAGGGACAGATACCTACAATGAGCAGTTCTTC.